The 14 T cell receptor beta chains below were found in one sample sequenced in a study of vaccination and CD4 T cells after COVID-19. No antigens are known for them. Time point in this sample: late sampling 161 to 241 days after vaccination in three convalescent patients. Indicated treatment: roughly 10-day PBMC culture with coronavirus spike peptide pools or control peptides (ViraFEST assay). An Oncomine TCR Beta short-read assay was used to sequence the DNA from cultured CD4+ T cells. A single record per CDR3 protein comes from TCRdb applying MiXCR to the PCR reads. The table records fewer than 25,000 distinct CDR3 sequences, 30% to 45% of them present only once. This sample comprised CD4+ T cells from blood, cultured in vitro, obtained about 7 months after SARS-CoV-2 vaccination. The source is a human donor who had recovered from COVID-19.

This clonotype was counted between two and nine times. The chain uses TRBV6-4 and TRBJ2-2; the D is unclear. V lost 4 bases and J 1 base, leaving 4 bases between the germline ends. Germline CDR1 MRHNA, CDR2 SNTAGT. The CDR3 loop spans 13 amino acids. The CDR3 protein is CASSGGNTGELFF. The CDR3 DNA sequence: TGTGCCAGCAGTGGGGGGAACACCGGGGAGCTGTTTTTT.

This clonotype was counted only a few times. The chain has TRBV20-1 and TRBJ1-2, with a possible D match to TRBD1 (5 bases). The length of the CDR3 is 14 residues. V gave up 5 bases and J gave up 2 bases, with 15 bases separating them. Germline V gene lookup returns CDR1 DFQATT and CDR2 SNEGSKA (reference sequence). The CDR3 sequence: CSAVPGTGNYGYTF. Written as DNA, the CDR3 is TGCAGTGCTGTTCCCGGGACCGGCAACTATGGCTACACCTTC.

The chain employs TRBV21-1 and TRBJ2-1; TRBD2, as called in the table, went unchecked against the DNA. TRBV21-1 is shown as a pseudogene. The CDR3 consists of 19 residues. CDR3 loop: CASSKARVTAGDHSNEQFF. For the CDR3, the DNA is TGTGCCAGCAGCAAAGCGCGGGTAACGGCGGGAGATCACTCCAATGAGCAGTTCTTC.

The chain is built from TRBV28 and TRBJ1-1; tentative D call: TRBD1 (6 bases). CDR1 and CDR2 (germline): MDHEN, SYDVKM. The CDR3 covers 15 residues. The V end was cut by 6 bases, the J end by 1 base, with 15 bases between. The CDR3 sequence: CASSPTTGWNTEAFF. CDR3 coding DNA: TGTGCCAGCAGCCCAACAACAGGGTGGAACACTGAAGCTTTCTTT.

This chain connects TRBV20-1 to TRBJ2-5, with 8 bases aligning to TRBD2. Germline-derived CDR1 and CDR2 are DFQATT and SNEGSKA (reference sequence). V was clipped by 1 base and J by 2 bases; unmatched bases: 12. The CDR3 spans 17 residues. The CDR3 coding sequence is TGCAGTGCTAGAGCTTGGGGGTTTGCGGGAGGACAAGAGACCCAGTACTTC. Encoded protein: CSARAWGFAGGQETQYF.

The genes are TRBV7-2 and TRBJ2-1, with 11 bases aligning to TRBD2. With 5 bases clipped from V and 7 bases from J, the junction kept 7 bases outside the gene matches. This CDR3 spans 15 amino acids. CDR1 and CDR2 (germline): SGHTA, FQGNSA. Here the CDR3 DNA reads TGTGCCAGCAGCAGAGGGACTAGCGGACGTAATGAGCAGTTCTTC. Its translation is CASSRGTSGRNEQFF.

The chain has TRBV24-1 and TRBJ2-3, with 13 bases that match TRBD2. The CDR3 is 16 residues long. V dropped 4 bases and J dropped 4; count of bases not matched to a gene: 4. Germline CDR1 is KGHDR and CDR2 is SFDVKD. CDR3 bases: TGTGCCACCAGTGAAGGACTAGCGGGGGTGTCAGATACGCAGTATTTT. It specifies CATSEGLAGVSDTQYF.

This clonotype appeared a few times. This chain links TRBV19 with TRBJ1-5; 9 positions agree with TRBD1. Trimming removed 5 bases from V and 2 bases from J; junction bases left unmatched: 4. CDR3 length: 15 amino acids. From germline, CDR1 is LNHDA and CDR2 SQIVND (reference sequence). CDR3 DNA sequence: TGTGCCAGTAGTGTGACAGGGGGGGGCAATCAGCCCCAGCATTTT. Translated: CASSVTGGGNQPQHF.

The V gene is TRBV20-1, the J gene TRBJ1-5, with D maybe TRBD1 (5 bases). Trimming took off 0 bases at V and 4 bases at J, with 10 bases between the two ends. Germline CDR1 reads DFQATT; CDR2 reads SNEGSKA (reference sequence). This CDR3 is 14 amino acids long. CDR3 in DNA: TGCAGTGCTAGAGATAAGGGGAGTAATCAGCCCCAGCATTTT. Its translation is CSARDKGSNQPQHF.

The CDR3 DNA reads as TGTGCCAGCAGGTCAGGTGGGGGAGAGACCCAGTACTTC. Translating it yields CASRSGGGETQYF. V and J are TRBV2 and TRBJ2-5; D tentatively fits TRBD1 or TRBD2 (5 bases each). V was trimmed by 6 bases and J by 4 bases, leaving 12 bases between them. Germline V lookup: CDR1 SNHLY, CDR2 FYNNEI. The CDR3 loop spans 13 amino acids. Complete variable domain (other parts from reference TRBV2 and TRBJ2-5): EPEVTQTPSHQVTQMGQEVILRCVPISNHLYFYWYRQILGQKVEFLVSFYNNEISEKSEIFDDQFSVERPDGSNFTLKIRSTKLEDSAMYFCASRSGGGETQYFGPGTRLLVL.

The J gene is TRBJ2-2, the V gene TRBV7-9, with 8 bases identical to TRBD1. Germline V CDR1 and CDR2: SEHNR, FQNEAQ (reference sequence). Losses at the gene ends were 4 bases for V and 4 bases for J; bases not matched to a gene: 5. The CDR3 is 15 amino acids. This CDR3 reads CASSSQGAGTGELFF. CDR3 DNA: TGTGCCAGCAGCTCCCAGGGGGCGGGCACCGGGGAGCTGTTTTTT.

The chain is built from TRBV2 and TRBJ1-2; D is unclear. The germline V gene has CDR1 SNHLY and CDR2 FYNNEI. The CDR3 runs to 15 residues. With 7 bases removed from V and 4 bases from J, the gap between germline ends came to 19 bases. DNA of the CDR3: TGTGCCAGCACTGGCAGTCAAACGGGTAGCTATGGCTACACCTTC. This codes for CASTGSQTGSYGYTF.

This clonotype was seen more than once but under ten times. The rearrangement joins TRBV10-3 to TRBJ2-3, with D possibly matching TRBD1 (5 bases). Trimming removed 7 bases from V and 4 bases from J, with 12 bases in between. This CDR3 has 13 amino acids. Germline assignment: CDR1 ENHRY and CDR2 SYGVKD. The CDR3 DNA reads TGTGCCATCAAAGAGACAGCGCCAGATACGCAGTATTTT. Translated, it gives CAIKETAPDTQYF.

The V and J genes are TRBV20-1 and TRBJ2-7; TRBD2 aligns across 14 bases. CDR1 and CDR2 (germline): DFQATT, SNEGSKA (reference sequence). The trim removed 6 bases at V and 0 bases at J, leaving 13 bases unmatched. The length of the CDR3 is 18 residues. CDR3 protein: CSAQGTSGSFTSSYEQYF. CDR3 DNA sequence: TGCAGTGCCCAAGGGACTAGCGGGAGCTTCACAAGCTCCTACGAGCAGTACTTC.